The 20 T cell receptor beta chains below were found in one sample sequenced in a study of metastatic and nonmetastatic thyroid tumors. TCRdb called clones again from the PCR reads with MiXCR. The sample consists of about 8,000 clones, 24% of them appearing once. Patients were all untreated before their thyroid surgery. The specimen sequenced was tumor tissue. The receptors derive from a female donor with papillary thyroid cancer or a benign thyroid nodule (not recorded which). Some clones in this sample may be carry-over from other donors' samples.

This clone has just a few counts. The chain combines TRBV12-3 or TRBV12-4 with TRBJ2-2, with 9 bases identical to TRBD2. Trimming took 3 bases from V and 6 from J; bases not matched to a gene: 8. The CDR3 totals 16 residues. This CDR3 is CASSFRTGLASGELFF. In DNA, the CDR3 is TGTGCCAGCAGTTTTCGGACAGGACTAGCGTCCGGGGAGCTGTTTTTT.

This clone was picked up a small number of times. This chain connects TRBV7-3 to TRBJ2-6, with D possibly being TRBD1 (6 bases). CDR3 length equals 15 residues. Trimming took 7 bases from V and 2 from J, leaving 12 bases between them. Germline V CDR1 and CDR2: SGHTA, FQGTGA. The CDR3: CASISTGAGANVLTF. DNA of the CDR3: TGTGCCAGCATCTCGACAGGTGCTGGGGCCAACGTCCTGACTTTC.

Sample share makes this clone medium-sized (0.01 to 0.1%). The chain recombines TRBV5-8 with TRBJ2-2, with a weak D call TRBD1 (5 bases). V lost 1 base and J lost 4, with 11 bases in between. Germline CDR1 and CDR2: SGHTS and YDEGEE. The CDR3 is 15 amino acids. The CDR3 nucleotides are TGTGCCAGCAGCTTGTCGTCCAGGGCCACCGGGGAGCTGTTTTTT. Encoded protein: CASSLSSRATGELFF.

This clone showed up many times. The rearrangement joins TRBV5-4 to TRBJ2-2; 8 bases line up with TRBD2. CDR3 size: 15 residues. V lost 1 base and J lost 7; bases outside the gene matches: 6. Germline V gene data show CDR1 as SGHNT and CDR2 as YYREEE (reference sequence). CDR3 nucleotide sequence: TGTGCCAGCAGCTTGCGGGGGGGAAGGGACGGGGAGCTGTTTTTT. Translated, it gives CASSLRGGRDGELFF.

The genes are TRBV20-1 and TRBJ1-6; tentatively, D is TRBD1 (6 bases). The V gene's germline CDR1 is DFQATT and CDR2 SNEGSKA (reference sequence). With 5 bases removed from V and 1 base from J, the gap between germline ends came to 15 bases. The CDR3 is made up of 16 amino acids. The CDR3 sequence is CSAPPPGASYNSPLHF. CDR3 sequence (DNA): TGCAGTGCTCCCCCCCCGGGGGCGTCCTATAATTCACCCCTCCACTTT.

The chain uses TRBV6-1 and TRBJ1-2, with TRBD1 identical over 10 bases. J was trimmed by 7 bases and V by 6 bases; bases with no gene match: 5. Germline CDR1 and CDR2: MNHNS and SASEGT. The CDR3 has 13 residues. The CDR3 DNA reads as TGTGCCAGCAGACCGACAGGGGGCTCTGGCTACACCTTC. Protein product: CASRPTGGSGYTF.

This clone is judged medium-sized. J is TRBJ2-1 and V is TRBV15; tentatively, D is TRBD1 or TRBD2 (5 bases each). V lost 1 base to trimming and J lost 8 bases, with 12 bases between them. Germline V gene data show CDR1 as LNHNV and CDR2 as YYDKDF (reference sequence). The CDR3 covers 14 residues. The CDR3, as DNA: TGTGCCACCAGCAGAGTTCGTTGGGGGTATGAGCAGTTCTTC. Encoded protein: CATSRVRWGYEQFF.

By frequency in the sample, this clone is medium-sized (0.01 to 0.1%). This sequence joins TRBV11-2 and TRBJ2-7; unclear D gene. Germline values: CDR1 SGHAT, CDR2 FQNNGV. This CDR3 is 11 amino acids long. V lost 1 base to trimming and J lost 4 bases, with 2 bases between them. The CDR3 sequence is CASSLVYEQYF. The CDR3 DNA is TGTGCCAGCAGCTTAGTTTACGAGCAGTACTTC.

This clone is deemed medium-sized. This same CDR3 is encoded by further DNA sequences in the sample. CDR3 residues: CASSPPGRGDNQPQHF. The CDR3 nucleotides read TGTGCCAGCAGTCCCCCTGGGAGGGGGGATAATCAGCCCCAGCATTTT. V usage is TRBV12-3 or TRBV12-4 and J usage is TRBJ1-5, with D possibly matching TRBD1 (6 bases). V was clipped by 5 bases and J by 4 bases, with 18 bases between them. The CDR3 loop spans 16 amino acids.

The sample holds many counts of this clone. The V call is TRBV7-3, the J call TRBJ2-3; no definite D call. V was cut by 5 bases and J by 2 bases, with 8 bases left in between. CDR1 is SGHTA, CDR2 FQGTGA, per germline. The CDR3 is 13 residues long. DNA for the CDR3: TGTGCCAGCAGCCTTTCCCCCACAGATACGCAGTATTTT. It encodes CASSLSPTDTQYF.

The rearrangement joins TRBV20-1 to TRBJ2-7, with 12 nucleotides matching TRBD2. The J segment lost 2 bases and the V segment lost 5 bases, leaving 4 bases of the junction unmatched. Germline V gene data show CDR1 as DFQATT and CDR2 as SNEGSKA (reference sequence). The CDR3 sequence is 14 residues long. CDR3 sequence (DNA): TGCAGTGCTCCACTAGCGGGGGGAACCTACGAGCAGTACTTC. Translated: CSAPLAGGTYEQYF.

Sample share makes this clone medium-sized. Other DNA sequences of this sample code for an identical CDR3. V gene TRBV28 combines with J gene TRBJ2-7, with TRBD1 matching over 9 bases. J gave up 2 bases and V 8 bases, and 7 bases lay outside the gene matches. Germline-derived CDR1 and CDR2 are MDHEN and SYDVKM. CDR3 length equals 14 residues. CDR3 DNA sequence: TGTGCCAGCCAGCTGACAGGGGGGACCTACGAGCAGTACTTC. Its protein product is CASQLTGGTYEQYF.

This chain joins TRBV28 and TRBJ2-3; D not certain. CDR1 is MDHEN and CDR2 is SYDVKM in the germline V gene. The CDR3 runs 18 residues. V was cut by 5 bases and J by 4 bases, with 25 bases left in between. The chain's CDR3 is CASSIITRADTTADTQYF. The DNA of the CDR3 is TGTGCCAGCAGTATCATTACAAGGGCAGACACCACGGCAGATACGCAGTATTTT.

In its sample, this clone was seen many times. At one boundary the junction diverges from the germline segment, which might be a read error. The chain carries TRBV19 and TRBJ2-1; TRBD1 aligns across 7 bases. CDR1 and CDR2 from the germline V gene are LNHDA and SQIVND (reference sequence). The CDR3 contains 14 residues. The CDR3 DNA is TGTGCCAGTAGTATATCCGGACAGGACAATGAGCAGTCCTTC. Amino acid sequence: CASSISGQDNEQSF.

The J gene is TRBJ2-1, the V gene TRBV20-1, with 8 positions matching TRBD1. In germline, CDR1 is DFQATT, CDR2 SNEGSKA (reference sequence). The CDR3 is 13 amino acids. V gave up 6 bases and J gave up 3 bases; unmatched junction bases: 4. This CDR3 is CSARQGNYNEQFF. Here the CDR3 DNA reads TGCAGTGCCAGACAGGGGAACTACAATGAGCAGTTCTTC.

This clone has just a few counts. The chain couples TRBV12-3 or TRBV12-4 to TRBJ2-7, with a tentative D call TRBD2 (6 bases). Trimming shortened V by 6 bases and J by 3 bases, and 15 bases separated the two germline ends. The CDR3 extends over 14 amino acids. CDR3 amino acids: CASSGRTGVYEQYF. In DNA form, the CDR3 reads TGTGCCAGCAGCGGGCGGACGGGGGTCTACGAGCAGTACTTC.

V usage is TRBV5-1 and J usage is TRBJ1-2, with 8 positions matching TRBD1. The CDR3 sequence is 15 residues long. CDR1 SGHRS and CDR2 YFSETQ come from the germline V gene. Losses at the gene ends were 5 bases for V and 2 bases for J; bases not matched to a gene: 8. The chain's CDR3 is CASRSGTGTNYGYTF. CDR3 DNA: TGCGCCAGCAGATCTGGGACAGGCACGAACTATGGCTACACCTTC.

This clone was found many times. The genes are TRBV9 and TRBJ1-6, with D maybe TRBD1 (6 bases). Trimming cost V 2 bases and J 6 bases, with 9 bases left between them. Germline CDR1 SGDLS, CDR2 YYNGEE. The CDR3 loop spans 14 amino acids. CDR3 nucleotide sequence: TGTGCCAGCAGCGTCAGACAGGTTAATTCACCCCTCCACTTT. Amino acids: CASSVRQVNSPLHF.

By share of the sample, this clone is medium-sized. This chain uses TRBV28 with TRBJ1-2; D call uncertain. The V and J ends lost 5 bases and 3 bases respectively, with 19 bases between them. Per germline, CDR1 MDHEN and CDR2 SYDVKM. The CDR3 is 16 amino acids. The CDR3 reads CASSPPRAASHYGYTF. The CDR3, as DNA: TGTGCCAGCAGTCCCCCCCGCGCAGCGAGCCACTATGGCTACACCTTC.

In its sample, this clone was seen many times. V usage is TRBV4-1 and J usage is TRBJ1-5; D gene uncertain. V gave up 11 bases and J gave up 6 bases, with 5 bases separating them. Germline values: CDR1 MGHRA, CDR2 YSYEKL. The CDR3 totals 9 residues. CDR3 nucleotide sequence: TGCGCCCCCTGTCAGCCCCAGCATTTT. This translates into CAPCQPQHF.